This T cell receptor (beta chain) is drawn from a study of blood T cell repertoires in COVID-19 (dated by TCRdb to between 2020 and 2021). About the full investigation: Collaborator samples came from the United States, Italy and Spain and covered acute and convalescent phases of COVID-19. The samples were drawn from the first 160 participants of the ongoing ImmuneRACE study and from 1,254 subjects provided by 6 global collaborators. The material from the prospective study consisted of cDNA or gDNA derived from T cells, B-cell-depleted T cells, or PBMCs. Where available, HLA class I and class II types were taken from metadata supplied by the sample provider and were not determined by assay-based typing. Subjects who had been exposed to COVID-19, were actively infected with it, or had recovered from it provided the deeply sampled blood TCRbeta repertoires that made up the dataset. Nearly every sample came with metadata listing a de-identified subject ID, COVID-19 status, age in years and sex. The repertoires were released in a freely available public database intended as a resource for research on the immune response to SARS-CoV-2. Paper-wide results and their limitations: Clinical and demographic metadata were provided uncurated, with the amount varying by source and participant.

The immunoSEQ Assay, a bias-controlled multiplex PCR, was used to amplify TCRbeta CDR3 regions from genomic DNA. The study's processing was this. The number of nucleated cells in each sample was estimated by amplification of reference gene primers within the assay. To quantify the absolute abundance of each unique TCRbeta CDR3 rearrangement, sequence reads were collapsed and filtered. For each sample, productive Simpson clonality was calculated as the square root of Simpson's diversity index over productive rearrangements. TCRdb's version of the immuneACCESS table is confined to in-frame rearrangements and falls short of the full clone set. An unresolved V gene accounts for under half of the shortfall where checked; the remainder is of unknown origin. V and J calls and clone size follow that table, whereas D and trimming were derived from the DNA. Here the sample has some 20,000 clones; 90% to 95% occur a single time. Together, the top ten hold 5.7% of the sample.

Regarding this clone: The specificity of this receptor is unknown. Base qualities are not at hand, and no much larger clone is one base apart.

Collaborating institutions collected whole blood in K2EDTA tubes following their own protocols. Collaborator samples were shipped for TCRbeta analysis as frozen whole blood, isolated PBMCs, or DNA extracted from either sample type. Including the terminal cysteine and phenylalanine, the CDR3 comprises 18 residues. Only the CDR3 portion is preserved as DNA: 54 bases, with reading frame beginning at the first base. Looking up the germline V gene yields CDR1 SGHDN and CDR2 FVKESK. V loses 4 bases at its end and J loses 0 bases; junction bases beyond the gene matches: 8. The chain is made from TRBV14 and TRBJ1-6, with TRBD1 matching 8 junction bases. Specimen: peripheral blood. The receptor comes from a human donor in a cohort sampled during active COVID-19. The nucleotide sequence is TGTGCCAGCAGCCTCCGGGACAGGCTAAGCTCCTATAATTCACCCCTCCACTTT. It is translated as CASSLRDRLSSYNSPLHF.